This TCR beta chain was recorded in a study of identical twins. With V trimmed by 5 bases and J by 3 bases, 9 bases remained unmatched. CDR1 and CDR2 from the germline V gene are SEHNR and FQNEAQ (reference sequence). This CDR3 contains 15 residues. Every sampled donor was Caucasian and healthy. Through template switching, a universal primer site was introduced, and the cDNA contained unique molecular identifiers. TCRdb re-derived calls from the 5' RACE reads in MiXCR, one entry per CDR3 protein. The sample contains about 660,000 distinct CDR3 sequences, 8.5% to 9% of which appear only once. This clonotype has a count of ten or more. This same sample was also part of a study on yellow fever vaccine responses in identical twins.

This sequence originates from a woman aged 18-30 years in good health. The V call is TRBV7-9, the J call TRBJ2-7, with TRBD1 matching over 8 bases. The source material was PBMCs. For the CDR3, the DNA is TGTGCCAGCAGCCCTTCCGGGACAGGCCTCTACGAGCAGTACTTC. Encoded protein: CASSPSGTGLYEQYF.